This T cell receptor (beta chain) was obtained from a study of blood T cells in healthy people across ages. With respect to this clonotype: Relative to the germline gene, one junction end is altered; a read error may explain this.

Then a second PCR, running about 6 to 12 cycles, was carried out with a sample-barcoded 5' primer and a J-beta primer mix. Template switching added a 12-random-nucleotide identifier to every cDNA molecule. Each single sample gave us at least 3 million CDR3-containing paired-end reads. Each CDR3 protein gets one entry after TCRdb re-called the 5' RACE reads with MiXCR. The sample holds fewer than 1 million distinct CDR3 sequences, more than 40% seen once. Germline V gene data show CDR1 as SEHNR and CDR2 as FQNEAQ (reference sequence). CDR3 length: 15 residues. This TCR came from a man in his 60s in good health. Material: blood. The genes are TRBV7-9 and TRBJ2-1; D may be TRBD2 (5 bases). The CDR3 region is CASSHSWLAGNEQFF. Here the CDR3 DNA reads TGTGCCAGCAGCCATAGTTGGCTGGCGGGTAATGAACAGTTCTTC.